The rows below give T cell receptor beta chains drawn from one sample of a study of siplizumab effects on memory and regulatory T cells. The method was immunoSEQ multiplex PCR; TCRdb's version includes in-frame clones alone and lacks a portion of them. The sample lists about 87,000 clones; 70% to 90% were seen once. Specimen: CD4+ T cells sorted from blood. All receptors come from a human donor in good health. Both conserved end residues are part of each CDR3. A D gene is named only where the DNA matches it firmly. Clone size is given for some rows only: seen once, a few or many times, or a class if the clone is expanded.

size	D	V	J	DNA	CDR3
.	.	TRBV20-1	TRBJ2-7	TGCAGGGCGGACAAGCCCTACGAGCAGTACTTC	CRADKPYEQYF
.	.	TRBV7-9	TRBJ1-4	TGTGCCAGCAGCCCAGGGGAGGGACTTAATGAAAAACTGTTTTTT	CASSPGEGLNEKLFF
.	.	TRBV11-3	TRBJ2-1	TGTGCCAGCAGCCCCGCCTACAATGAGCAGTTCTTC	CASSPAYNEQFF
.	.	TRBV10-1	TRBJ2-7	TGCGCCAGCTCGAGGACCTTTGGGGACGAGCAGTACTTC	CASSRTFGDEQYF
.	TRBD1	TRBV5-1	TRBJ2-6	TGCGCCAGCAGCTCTCAGGGGGCTGGGGCCAACGTCCTGACTTTC	CASSSQGAGANVLTF
.	TRBD1	TRBV18	TRBJ2-5	TGTGCCAGCTCACCTCGACCGGGACAGCAAGAGACCCAGTACTTC	CASSPRPGQQETQYF
.	TRBD1	TRBV15	TRBJ1-3	TGTGCCATCAGACAGGGGATGGGTGGAAACACCATATATTTT	CAIRQGMGGNTIYF
.	TRBD2	TRBV5-1	TRBJ2-6	TGCGCCAGCAGCTTGGGACAGGGACTAGCGGGAGTGTCCGGGGCCAACGTCCTGACTTTC	CASSLGQGLAGVSGANVLTF
.	TRBD2	TRBV25-1	TRBJ2-5	TGTGCCAGCACCCGACTAGCCGATCACCAAGAGACCCAGTACTTC	CASTRLADHQETQYF
once	TRBD2	TRBV5-4	TRBJ2-7	TGTGCCAGCAGCCTAACTAGCGGGTCAGGTGATTACGAGCAGTACTTC	CASSLTSGSGDYEQYF
.	.	TRBV18	TRBJ1-1	TGTGCCAGCTCACCGGGACTCTCCATGAACACTGAAGCTTTCTTT	CASSPGLSMNTEAFF
.	.	TRBV15	TRBJ2-5	TGTGCCACCAGCAGAGAAACTTCGGCCCAAGAGACCCAGTACTTC	CATSRETSAQETQYF
.	.	TRBV5-4	TRBJ2-7	TGTGCCAGCAGCCTACGGGGCTCTATCTACGAGCAGTACTTC	CASSLRGSIYEQYF
.	.	TRBV5-1	TRBJ2-5	TGCGCCAGCAGCTTTGAGACCCAGTACTTC	CASSFETQYF
.	.	TRBV9	TRBJ2-3	TGTGCCAGCAGCCTAAGCGAGGGGTCTAGCACAGATACGCAGTATTTT	CASSLSEGSSTDTQYF
.	.	TRBV10-3	TRBJ2-3	TGTGCCATCAGTGGTCGGGGGCCCGAGGCAGATACGCAGTATTTT	CAISGRGPEADTQYF
.	TRBD1	TRBV7-2	TRBJ1-5	TGTGCCAGCACCTCAACATCGACAGGGCGGTCGCCCCAGCATTTT	CASTSTSTGRSPQHF
.	TRBD1	TRBV11-3	TRBJ2-3	TGTGCCAGCAGCTTCGTTACAGGGGGCGCCGGAGATACGCAGTATTTT	CASSFVTGGAGDTQYF
few	TRBD1	TRBV7-3	TRBJ2-2	TGTGCCAGCAGCGAGACAGGGGTCGGGGAGCTGTTTTTT	CASSETGVGELFF
once	.	TRBV28	TRBJ2-1	TGTGCCAGCAGGCGGGACAGCTCCTACAATGAGCAGTTCTTC	CASRRDSSYNEQFF
.	.	TRBV10-3	TRBJ2-7	TGTGCCATCAGTGAGTTAGGGACACGGTTCGATGCGCGGGACACACGCGAGCAGTACTTC	CAISELGTRFDARDTREQYF
.	.	TRBV5-1	TRBJ2-1	TGCGCCAGCAGCACTAAGAGGCTTGACAATGAGCAGTTCTTC	CASSTKRLDNEQFF
.	TRBD2	TRBV4-3	TRBJ2-1	TGCGCCAGCAGCCAAGATTGGGGGCCAGCGGGAGGAAACAATGAGCAGTTCTTC	CASSQDWGPAGGNNEQFF
.	.	TRBV2	TRBJ1-1	TGTGCCAGCAGAGAGTTCCCGAACACTGAAGCTTTCTTT	CASREFPNTEAFF
.	.	TRBV5-6	TRBJ1-5	TGTGCCAGCAGCTCGCAGGGGACCCTTGGTCGGCCCCAGCATTTT	CASSSQGTLGRPQHF
.	.	TRBV2	TRBJ2-5	TGTGCCAGCAGTTCCAGTGGCCCGGGGGCCCAGTACTTC	CASSSSGPGAQYF
.	.	TRBV27	TRBJ2-7	TGTGCCAGCAGCAACTGGTCCGCGAGGTACGAGCAGTACTTC	CASSNWSARYEQYF
.	TRBD1	TRBV29-1	TRBJ2-1	TGCAGCGCCATGGACAGGGGGCACAACTCCTACAATGAGCAGTTCTTC	CSAMDRGHNSYNEQFF
.	.	TRBV7-9	TRBJ2-7	TGTGCCAGCAGCCTGACGAGGGGTCTCCAAACCTACGAGCAGTACTTC	CASSLTRGLQTYEQYF
.	TRBD1	TRBV19	TRBJ1-2	TGTGCCAGTAGTCCCCGGGACAGGCCTCACTATGGCTACACCTTC	CASSPRDRPHYGYTF
.	TRBD2	TRBV7-3	TRBJ2-2	TGTGCCAGCAGCTTAATTCCCACTAGCGGGAGGGCCGGGGAGCTGTTTTTT	CASSLIPTSGRAGELFF
.	TRBD2	TRBV4-3	TRBJ2-7	TGCGCCAGCAGCCAAGATAGGACTAGCGGGCTCTACTTC	CASSQDRTSGLYF
.	TRBD2	TRBV30	TRBJ2-5	TGTGCCTGGATTTCCGGACTAGCGGGAAAAGAGACCCAGTACTTC	CAWISGLAGKETQYF
.	.	TRBV5-3	TRBJ1-2	TGTGCCAGGCTCGGCAGAGGAAAGAACTATGGCTACACCTTC	CARLGRGKNYGYTF
.	.	TRBV19	TRBJ2-5	TGTGCCAGTAGCCCCGTAGGTTCCGGTTTTGAGACCCAGTACTTC	CASSPVGSGFETQYF
.	.	TRBV5-1	TRBJ2-7	TGCGCCAGCAGCTTCAGCGGAGGCCCCCGGGAGCAGTACTTC	CASSFSGGPREQYF
.	TRBD1	TRBV7-2	TRBJ2-3	TGTGCCAGCAGCGACAGGGGATCCTACACAGATACGCAGTATTTT	CASSDRGSYTDTQYF
.	.	TRBV7-9	TRBJ2-1	TGTGCCAGCAGCTGGCGACCCGACACCCAGCAGTTCTTC	CASSWRPDTQQFF
.	.	TRBV5-6	TRBJ1-2	TGTGCCAGCAGTTGGCTCCATCGGAACTATGGCTACACCTTC	CASSWLHRNYGYTF